This TCR beta chain comes out of a study of blood T cell repertoires in COVID-19. Unmatched junction bases numbered 15, after V lost 6 bases and J lost 2 bases. This CDR3 region has 18 residues. Germline V gene sequence: CDR1 SNHLY, CDR2 FYNNEI. Only in-frame clones appear in the TCRdb table, and some are missing; sequencing was by immunoSEQ multiplex PCR. The profile covers approximately 240,000 clones, with about nine tenths appearing a single time and 0.83% taken by the ten largest. The chain combines TRBV2 with TRBJ2-1, with 8 bases lining up with TRBD1. This clonotype originated in a man aged 25 to 40 with COVID-19, enrolled during active disease. Specimen: peripheral blood. CDR3 in amino acids: CASRGLGTGLRTYNEQFF. Written as DNA, the CDR3 is TGTGCCAGCAGGGGACTCGGGACAGGCCTCCGAACCTACAATGAGCAGTTCTTC.